Below, 29 T cell receptor beta chains from the same sample are listed, as sequenced in a study of blood T cell repertoires in COVID-19. Clones were sequenced by immunoSEQ multiplex PCR, and TCRdb holds only the in-frame ones, with some missing. The sample includes some 200,000 clones, 94% of them seen just once. The sequenced sample consisted of peripheral blood. The receptor source for this set is a man younger than 40 with COVID-19, enrolled during active disease.

The CDR3 DNA is TGCGCCAGCAGCCAAAACCTCGGGGGGGGCAACTATGGCTACACCTTC. Its protein is CASSQNLGGGNYGYTF. The chain couples TRBV4-1 to TRBJ1-2, with D possibly being TRBD1 (6 bases). The V end lost 2 bases, the J end lost 2 bases, and 15 bases lay between the germline ends. Germline V gene sequence: CDR1 MGHRA, CDR2 YSYEKL. This CDR3 contains 16 residues.

The V and J genes are TRBV19 and TRBJ1-1, with 9 bases lining up with TRBD1. Germline V CDR1 and CDR2: LNHDA, SQIVND (reference sequence). V was clipped by 2 bases and J by 1 base; unmatched bases: 5. The CDR3 runs to 16 residues. CDR3 residues: CASSINPGQGNTEAFF. The CDR3 DNA reads as TGTGCCAGTAGTATAAACCCGGGACAGGGGAACACTGAAGCTTTCTTT.

This clone was seen a single time. This sequence joins TRBV4-1 and TRBJ2-7; maybe TRBD2 (5 bases). Germline V lookup: CDR1 MGHRA, CDR2 YSYEKL. V dropped 1 base and J dropped 2 bases, with 12 bases sitting between them. CDR3 length: 15 residues. CDR3 DNA: TGCGCCAGCAGCCAAGCGAATAGCGTCGCCTACGAGCAGTACTTC. This translates into CASSQANSVAYEQYF.

The genes are TRBV25-1 and TRBJ2-2; a possible D gene is TRBD1 (6 bases). Germline CDR1 MGHDK, CDR2 SYGVNS. The CDR3 has 15 amino acids. The V and J ends lost 3 bases and 3 bases respectively, with 11 bases between them. The CDR3 DNA sequence: TGTGCCAGCAGTGATGTGCAGGGGTACACCGGGGAGCTGTTTTTT. Its protein product is CASSDVQGYTGELFF.

The chain couples TRBV4-1 to TRBJ2-7; unclear D gene. Germline V lookup: CDR1 MGHRA, CDR2 YSYEKL. Trimming took off 0 bases at V and 2 bases at J, with 11 bases between the two ends. This CDR3 region has 15 residues. Written as DNA, the CDR3 is TGCGCCAGCAGCCAAGATTCCGGGTTCACCTACGAGCAGTACTTC. This codes for CASSQDSGFTYEQYF.

The chain carries TRBV7-9 and TRBJ1-4; TRBD1 might be the D (6 bases). CDR1 is SEHNR, CDR2 FQNEAQ, per germline (reference sequence). CDR3 length equals 14 residues. Trimming left V 5 bases short and J 5 bases short, with 12 bases between. CDR3 DNA: TGTGCCAGCAGCCCCACAACAGGGAATGAAAAACTGTTTTTT. It encodes CASSPTTGNEKLFF.

The gene calls are TRBV6-2 or TRBV6-3 and TRBJ2-4; 8 bases match TRBD1. The CDR3 runs 19 residues. Losses at the gene ends were 5 bases for V and 3 bases for J; bases not matched to a gene: 18. Germline CDR1 reads MNHEY; CDR2 reads SVGEGT. The CDR3 loop is CASSNPPTGADSGKNIQYF. CDR3 bases: TGTGCCAGCAGTAATCCCCCGACAGGGGCGGATAGTGGCAAAAACATTCAGTACTTC.

The chain has TRBV12-3 or TRBV12-4 and TRBJ2-5; maybe TRBD2 (6 bases). This CDR3 is built from 13 residues. Trimming took off 5 bases at V and 0 bases at J, with 7 bases between the two ends. CDR3 in amino acids: CASSRDYQETQYF. The CDR3 region has the DNA TGTGCCAGCAGTCGGGACTACCAAGAGACCCAGTACTTC.

This chain uses TRBV27 with TRBJ2-5, with 13 bases matching TRBD2. In germline, CDR1 is MNHEY, CDR2 SMNVEV (reference sequence). The CDR3 spans 17 residues. Trimming removed 5 bases from V and 3 bases from J; junction bases left unmatched: 9. The CDR3 DNA sequence: TGTGCCAGCAGTCCCCGCCCTGGACTAGCGGGGGAAGAGACCCAGTACTTC. It codes for CASSPRPGLAGEETQYF.

The chain has TRBV19 and TRBJ1-4; TRBD1 aligns across 7 bases. Germline-derived CDR1 and CDR2 are LNHDA and SQIVND (reference sequence). The CDR3 is made up of 14 amino acids. Germline trimming cut 7 bases from V and 4 bases from J; bases unmatched to any gene: 6. This chain's CDR3 is CASTTTGSNEKLFF. CDR3 in DNA: TGTGCCAGTACCACGACAGGGAGTAATGAAAAACTGTTTTTT.

The chain combines TRBV2 with TRBJ2-5; 8 bases agree with TRBD2. Unmatched junction bases numbered 13, after V lost 11 bases and J lost 5 bases. The CDR3 runs to 14 residues. Germline V CDR1 and CDR2: SNHLY, FYNNEI. The CDR3 nucleotides are TGTGCCGGGCAGGCGGGGGGCCCTGGTGAGACCCAGTACTTC. Translating it yields CAGQAGGPGETQYF.

This chain joins TRBV19 and TRBJ2-5; the D gene is possibly TRBD1 (5 bases). Trimming stripped 1 base from V and 5 bases from J, with 14 bases between. Germline V gene data show CDR1 as LNHDA and CDR2 as SQIVND (reference sequence). The CDR3 totals 15 residues. The CDR3 region is CASSIVTVKGETQYF. In DNA form, the CDR3 reads TGTGCCAGTAGTATAGTGACGGTCAAGGGGGAGACCCAGTACTTC.

This chain joins TRBV5-4 and TRBJ1-2; possibly TRBD1 for D (5 bases). CDR1 is SGHNT and CDR2 is YYREEE in the germline V gene (reference sequence). The CDR3 length is 17 residues. The V end lost 5 bases, the J end lost 4 bases, and 24 bases lay between the germline ends. The CDR3 sequence is CASSWSYRQSPSYGYTF. The CDR3, as DNA: TGTGCCAGCAGTTGGTCCTATCGACAGAGCCCATCCTATGGCTACACCTTC.

This clone occurred once. The chain has TRBV10-1 and TRBJ1-5; 8 bases line up with TRBD1. Unmatched junction bases numbered 18, after V lost 8 bases and J lost 3 bases. From germline, CDR1 is WNHNN and CDR2 SYGVQD (reference sequence). This CDR3 has 18 residues. CDR3 amino acids: CASGQGVPPLTLNQPQHF. In DNA form, the CDR3 reads TGCGCCAGCGGACAGGGTGTCCCCCCACTTACTCTCAATCAGCCCCAGCATTTT.

This sequence joins TRBV7-9 and TRBJ1-1; TRBD1 aligns across 7 bases. The CDR3 covers 13 residues. The junction had 4 bases not matched to a gene; V was cut back by 6 bases and J by 3 bases. Germline V gene sequence: CDR1 SEHNR, CDR2 FQNEAQ (reference sequence). CDR3 sequence reads: CASSTGVDTEAFF. DNA of the CDR3: TGTGCCAGCAGTACAGGGGTGGACACTGAAGCTTTCTTT.

This clone occurred once. The chain uses TRBV6-5 and TRBJ1-1; TRBD1 aligns across 8 bases. The germline CDR1 and CDR2 sequences are MNHEY and SVGAGI. The CDR3 totals 13 residues. V lost 6 bases to trimming and J lost 9 bases; unmatched junction nucleotides: 9. The CDR3 loop reads CASSLLTGGKAFF. The CDR3, as DNA: TGTGCCAGCAGCCTACTCACAGGGGGAAAAGCTTTCTTT.

The chain joins TRBV6-1 to TRBJ1-2; D is possibly TRBD1 (5 bases). Germline-derived CDR1 and CDR2 are MNHNS and SASEGT. Trimming took off 3 bases at V and 0 bases at J, with 11 bases between the two ends. CDR3 length: 15 amino acids. CDR3 sequence (DNA): TGTGCCAGCAGTGACGGGGGTCGAGCTAACTATGGCTACACCTTC. Translating gives CASSDGGRANYGYTF.

The gene calls are TRBV9 and TRBJ1-2; perhaps TRBD1 as D (6 bases). In germline, CDR1 is SGDLS, CDR2 YYNGEE. This CDR3 comprises 17 residues. V was clipped by 4 bases and J by 1 base, with 20 bases between them. This chain's CDR3 is CASSPRDTHTLNYGYTF. CDR3 in DNA: TGTGCCAGCAGCCCCCGGGACACCCACACTCTTAACTATGGCTACACCTTC.

This clone appeared once. The gene calls are TRBV6-6 and TRBJ2-7; tentative D call: TRBD1 (5 bases). CDR1 is MNHNY and CDR2 is SVGAGI in the germline V gene (reference sequence). Deletions cut 2 bases from V and 1 base from J, with 9 bases between. This CDR3 comprises 14 residues. The CDR3 DNA follows: TGTGCCAGCAGTTACAGGGGTAATTCCTACGAGCAGTACTTC. This codes for CASSYRGNSYEQYF.

This rearrangement joins TRBV19 to TRBJ1-1; 7 bases match TRBD1. Germline CDR1 is LNHDA and CDR2 is SQIVND (reference sequence). The CDR3 contains 15 residues. The V segment lost 0 bases and the J segment 1 base; nucleotides outside the gene matches: 2. The chain's CDR3 is CASSIDHRGNTEAFF. The CDR3 nucleotides read TGTGCCAGTAGTATAGATCACAGGGGGAACACTGAAGCTTTCTTT.

The chain combines TRBV9 with TRBJ2-1, with 7 bases aligning to TRBD1. V lost 2 bases, J lost 4 bases, and 3 bases stayed unmatched. The CDR3 has 14 amino acids. CDR1 and CDR2 from the germline V gene are SGDLS and YYNGEE. CDR3: CASSVSDRYNEQFF. The DNA for the CDR3 is TGTGCCAGCAGCGTTTCGGACAGGTACAATGAGCAGTTCTTC. Filled out from reference TRBV9 and TRBJ2-1, the complete variable domain reads DSGVTQTPKHLITATGQRVTLRCSPRSGDLSVYWYQQSLDQGLQFLIQYYNGEERAKGNILERFSAQQFPDLHSELNLSSLELGDSALYFCASSVSDRYNEQFFGPGTRLTVL.

The J gene is TRBJ2-7, the V gene TRBV2, with D tentatively TRBD1 (6 bases). Germline CDR1 SNHLY, CDR2 FYNNEI. Trimming shortened V by 4 bases and J by 2 bases, and 15 bases separated the two germline ends. The CDR3 is made up of 15 amino acids. The DNA of the CDR3 is TGTGCCAGCAGTGGGGGCAGGGGTCCTACCTACGAGCAGTACTTC. As protein: CASSGGRGPTYEQYF.

This rearrangement joins TRBV6-5 to TRBJ1-1; D may be TRBD1 (6 bases). This CDR3 comprises 14 residues. V gave up 6 bases and J gave up 4 bases, with 15 bases separating them. Germline values: CDR1 MNHEY, CDR2 SVGAGI. The DNA of the CDR3 is TGTGCCAGCAGAACTCCGGGACAAACCACTGAAGCTTTCTTT. This translates into CASRTPGQTTEAFF.

The chain carries TRBV2 and TRBJ1-1, with a weak D call TRBD1 (5 bases). Per the germline V gene, CDR1 is SNHLY and CDR2 is FYNNEI. This CDR3 has 14 residues. Deletions cut 7 bases from V and 3 bases from J, with 15 bases between. DNA for the CDR3: TGTGCCAGCACTCTGGGGAGGGGATACACTGAAGCTTTCTTT. Amino acids: CASTLGRGYTEAFF.

The genes are TRBV27 and TRBJ1-6, with D possibly TRBD1 on 6 matching bases. The CDR3 has 15 residues. Trimming stripped 6 bases from V and 4 bases from J, with 13 bases between. Germline-derived CDR1 and CDR2 are MNHEY and SMNVEV (reference sequence). CDR3 sequence (DNA): TGTGCCAGCAGGCCGGGACAAGTATATAATTCACCCCTCCACTTT. It specifies CASRPGQVYNSPLHF.

This sequence joins TRBV5-7 and TRBJ1-5, with D possibly matching TRBD1 (5 bases). TRBV5-7 is an ORF, with its function uncertain. V lost 4 bases and J lost 0, with 23 bases in between. CDR3 length: 19 amino acids. The CDR3 spells CASSHTRFSGLGSNQPQHF. The CDR3 DNA is TGTGCCAGCAGCCATACGCGCTTCTCAGGGTTAGGTAGCAATCAGCCCCAGCATTTT.

This chain uses TRBV2 with TRBJ2-7; 7 bases map to TRBD1. With V trimmed by 5 bases and J by 5 bases, 12 bases remained unmatched. Per germline, CDR1 SNHLY and CDR2 FYNNEI. The CDR3 loop spans 15 amino acids. DNA of the CDR3: TGTGCCAGCAGTCCCTCAGGGGGAAGTTTCCACGAGCAGTACTTC. The encoded protein is CASSPSGGSFHEQYF.

J is TRBJ1-1 and V is TRBV4-1; 7 bases are shared with TRBD1. The CDR3 loop spans 17 amino acids. Trimming at V came to 3 bases and at J to 5 bases, leaving 15 bases not matched to a gene. Per germline, CDR1 MGHRA and CDR2 YSYEKL. In DNA form, the CDR3 reads TGCGCCAGCAGCCACCGTCCGGACAGGTCCCGGGGTACTGAAGCTTTCTTT. This sequence encodes CASSHRPDRSRGTEAFF.

DNA for the CDR3: TGTGCCAGCAGTTTCACAAGTACCTATGGCTACACCTTC. It is translated as CASSFTSTYGYTF. V and J are TRBV28 and TRBJ1-2; D gene unclear. V was cut by 3 bases and J by 4 bases, with 9 bases left in between. Per germline, CDR1 MDHEN and CDR2 SYDVKM. This CDR3 region has 13 residues.